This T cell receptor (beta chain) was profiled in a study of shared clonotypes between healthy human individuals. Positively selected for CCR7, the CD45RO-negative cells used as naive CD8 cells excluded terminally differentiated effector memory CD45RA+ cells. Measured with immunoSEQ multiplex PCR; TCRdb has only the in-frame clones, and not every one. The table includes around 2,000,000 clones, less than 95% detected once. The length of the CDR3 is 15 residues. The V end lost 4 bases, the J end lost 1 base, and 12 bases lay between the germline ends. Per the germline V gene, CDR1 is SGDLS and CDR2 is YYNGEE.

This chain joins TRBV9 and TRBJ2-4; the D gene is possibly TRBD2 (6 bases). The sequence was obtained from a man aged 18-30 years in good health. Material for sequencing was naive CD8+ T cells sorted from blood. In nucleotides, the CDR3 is TGTGCCAGCAGCCCTACCCGGGGGGCCAAAAACATTCAGTACTTC. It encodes CASSPTRGAKNIQYF.